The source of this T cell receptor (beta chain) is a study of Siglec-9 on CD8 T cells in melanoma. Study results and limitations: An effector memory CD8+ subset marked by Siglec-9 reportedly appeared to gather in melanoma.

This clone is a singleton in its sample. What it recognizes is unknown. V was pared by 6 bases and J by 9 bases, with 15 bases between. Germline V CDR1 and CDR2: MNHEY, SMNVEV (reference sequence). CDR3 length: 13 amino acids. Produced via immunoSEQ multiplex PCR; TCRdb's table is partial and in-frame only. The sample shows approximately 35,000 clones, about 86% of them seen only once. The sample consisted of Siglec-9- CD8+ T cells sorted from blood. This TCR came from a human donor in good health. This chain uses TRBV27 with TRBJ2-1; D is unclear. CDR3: CASSPPRVSEQFF. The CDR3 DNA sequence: TGTGCCAGCAGCCCACCCCGGGTCAGTGAGCAGTTCTTC.